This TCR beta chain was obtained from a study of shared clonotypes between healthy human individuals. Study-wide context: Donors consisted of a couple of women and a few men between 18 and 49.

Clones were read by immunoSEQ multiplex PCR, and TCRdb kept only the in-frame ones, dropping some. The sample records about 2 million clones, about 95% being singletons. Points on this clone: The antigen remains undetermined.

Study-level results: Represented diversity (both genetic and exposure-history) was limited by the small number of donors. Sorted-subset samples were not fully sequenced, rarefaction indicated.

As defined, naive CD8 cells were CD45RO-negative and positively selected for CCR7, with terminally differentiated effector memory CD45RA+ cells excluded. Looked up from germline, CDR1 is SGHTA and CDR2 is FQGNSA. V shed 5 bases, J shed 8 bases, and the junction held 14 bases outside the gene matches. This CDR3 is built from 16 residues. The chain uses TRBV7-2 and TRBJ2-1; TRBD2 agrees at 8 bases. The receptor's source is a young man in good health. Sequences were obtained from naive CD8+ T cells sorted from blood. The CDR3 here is CASSIGPGLAGDEQFF. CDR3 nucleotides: TGTGCCAGCAGCATAGGACCGGGGCTAGCGGGCGATGAGCAGTTCTTC.